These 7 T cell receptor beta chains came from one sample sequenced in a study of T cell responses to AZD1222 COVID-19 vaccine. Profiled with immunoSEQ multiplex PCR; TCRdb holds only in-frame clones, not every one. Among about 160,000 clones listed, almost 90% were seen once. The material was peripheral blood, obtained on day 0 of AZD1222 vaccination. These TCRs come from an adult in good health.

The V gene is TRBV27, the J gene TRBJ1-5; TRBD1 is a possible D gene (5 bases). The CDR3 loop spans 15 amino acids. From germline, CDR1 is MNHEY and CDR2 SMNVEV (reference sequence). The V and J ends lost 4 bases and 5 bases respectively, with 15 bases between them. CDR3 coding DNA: TGTGCCAGCAGTTCTCAGGGTAATCCCTATCAGCCCCAGCATTTT. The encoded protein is CASSSQGNPYQPQHF.

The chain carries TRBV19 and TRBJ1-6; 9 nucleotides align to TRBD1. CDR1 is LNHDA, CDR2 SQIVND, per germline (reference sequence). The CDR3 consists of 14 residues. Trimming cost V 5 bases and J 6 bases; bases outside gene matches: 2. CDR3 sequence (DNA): TGTGCCAGTAGTGTGGACAGGGGTAATTCACCCCTCCACTTT. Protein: CASSVDRGNSPLHF.

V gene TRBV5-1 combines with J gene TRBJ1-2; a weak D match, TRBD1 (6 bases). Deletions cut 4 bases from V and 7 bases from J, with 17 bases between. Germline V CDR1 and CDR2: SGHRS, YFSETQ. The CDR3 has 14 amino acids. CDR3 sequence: CASSADPGVGGYTF. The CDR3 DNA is TGCGCCAGCAGCGCAGACCCAGGGGTAGGTGGCTACACCTTC.

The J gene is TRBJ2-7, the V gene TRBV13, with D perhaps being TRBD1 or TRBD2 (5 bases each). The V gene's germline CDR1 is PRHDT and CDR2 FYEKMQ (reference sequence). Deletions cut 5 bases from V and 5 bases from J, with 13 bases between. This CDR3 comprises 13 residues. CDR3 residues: CASSPIRDHEQYF. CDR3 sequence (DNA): TGTGCCAGCAGCCCGATCAGGGACCACGAGCAGTACTTC.

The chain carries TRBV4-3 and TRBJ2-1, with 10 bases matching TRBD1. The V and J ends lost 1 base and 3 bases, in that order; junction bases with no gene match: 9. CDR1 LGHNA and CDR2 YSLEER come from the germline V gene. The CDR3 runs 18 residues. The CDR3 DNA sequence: TGCGCCAGCAGCCAAGGCTCCGGGGGACAGGGGAACTACAATGAGCAGTTCTTC. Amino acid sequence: CASSQGSGGQGNYNEQFF.

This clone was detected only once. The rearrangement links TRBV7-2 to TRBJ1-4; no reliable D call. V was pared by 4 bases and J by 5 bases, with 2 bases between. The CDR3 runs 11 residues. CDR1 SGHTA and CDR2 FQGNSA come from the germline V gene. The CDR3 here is CASSWNEKLFF. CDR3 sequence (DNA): TGTGCCAGCAGCTGGAATGAAAAACTGTTTTTT.

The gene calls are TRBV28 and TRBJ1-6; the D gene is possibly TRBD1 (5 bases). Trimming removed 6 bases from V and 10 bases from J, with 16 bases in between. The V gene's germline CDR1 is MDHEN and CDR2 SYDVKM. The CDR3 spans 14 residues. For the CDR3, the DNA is TGTGCCAGCAGACCCCAGGGTGCTGAGTCACCCCTCCACTTT. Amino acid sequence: CASRPQGAESPLHF.